This T cell receptor beta chain was sequenced during a study of HIV-infected patients and healthy controls. Study observations and caveats: HIV-infected patients and controls differed significantly in mean usage of eight alpha and eight beta V genes. Treated samples reflected only about three months of therapy, arguably too short to observe immune reconstitution.

This clonotype was picked up many times. Its specificity is not known. The library was prepared for alpha chains; this beta chain is a stray read, so its frequency means little. cDNA was made from about 510 ng RNA using alpha and beta constant primers. Using multiplexing indices, alpha and beta chain libraries were generated apart by chain-specific third strand synthesis. TCRdb independently ran MiXCR on the 5' RACE reads; one entry per CDR3 protein. The table includes about 8,000 distinct CDR3 sequences, roughly 6.2% detected once. Roughly three months, about 14 weeks, into antiretroviral therapy, follow-up blood was collected. No cell fractionation was done, so the repertoire covers all unsorted peripheral blood T cells. This CDR3 region has 14 residues. V was pared by 6 bases and J by 7 bases, with 5 bases of the junction left unmatched.

The sequences come from blood, collected during antiretroviral therapy. The TCR comes from an adult with HIV infection. The V call is TRBV12-3 or TRBV12-4, the J call TRBJ1-6; 8 positions agree with TRBD1. The CDR3 sequence: CASSRGTGNSPLHF. In nucleotides, the CDR3 is TGTGCCAGCAGCCGTGGGACAGGAAATTCACCCCTCCACTTT.